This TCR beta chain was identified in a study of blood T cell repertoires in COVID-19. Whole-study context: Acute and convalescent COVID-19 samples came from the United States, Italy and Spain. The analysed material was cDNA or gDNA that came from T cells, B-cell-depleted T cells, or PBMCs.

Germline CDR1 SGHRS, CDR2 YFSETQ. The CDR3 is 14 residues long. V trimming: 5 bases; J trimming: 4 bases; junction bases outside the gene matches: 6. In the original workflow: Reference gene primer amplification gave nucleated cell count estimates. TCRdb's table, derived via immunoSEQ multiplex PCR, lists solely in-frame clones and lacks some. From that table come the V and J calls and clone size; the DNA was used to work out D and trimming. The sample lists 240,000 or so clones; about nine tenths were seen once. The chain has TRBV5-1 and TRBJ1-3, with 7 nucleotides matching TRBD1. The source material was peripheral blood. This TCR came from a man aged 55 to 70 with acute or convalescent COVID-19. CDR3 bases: TGCGCCAGCAGTCGGTTACAGGGGGGAAACACCATATATTTT. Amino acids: CASSRLQGGNTIYF.